These 13 T cell receptor beta chains were all obtained from the same sample, sequenced in a study of ipilimumab plus nivolumab after autologous stem cell transplantation. The table came from immunoSEQ multiplex PCR; TCRdb's copy has only in-frame clones and leaves some out. Among about 43,000 clones, roughly 88% were seen once, and the ten largest hold 0.88%. The sample in question was PBMCs, obtained in a trial of ipilimumab plus nivolumab as post-transplant consolidation. Source of these receptors: a male donor with multiple myeloma.

The rearrangement links TRBV29-1 to TRBJ2-6, with TRBD2 matching over 9 bases. There are 18 residues in the CDR3. The junction had 12 bases not matched to a gene; V was cut back by 6 bases and J by 0 bases. Germline V gene sequence: CDR1 SQVTM, CDR2 ANQGSEA. The CDR3 region is CSVAGGAGSNSGANVLTF. CDR3 DNA sequence: TGCAGCGTCGCGGGGGGGGCAGGGAGTAACTCTGGGGCCAACGTCCTGACTTTC.

The gene calls are TRBV2 and TRBJ1-5; maybe TRBD1 (6 bases). Trimming pared 6 bases from V and 3 bases from J, leaving 9 bases between. The CDR3 totals 13 residues. Germline V gene data show CDR1 as SNHLY and CDR2 as FYNNEI. DNA of the CDR3: TGTGCCAGCAGAGGGGACATCAATCAGCCCCAGCATTTT. Translation: CASRGDINQPQHF.

The rearrangement uses TRBV13 and TRBJ2-5; D is perhaps TRBD2 (6 bases). Germline lookup yields CDR1 PRHDT and CDR2 FYEKMQ (reference sequence). The V end was cut by 2 bases, the J end by 5 bases, with 18 bases between. The CDR3 totals 16 residues. The CDR3: CASSLRVGSGRETQYF. In DNA form, the CDR3 reads TGTGCCAGCAGCTTACGCGTGGGTAGCGGCCGGGAGACCCAGTACTTC.

V gene TRBV5-1 combines with J gene TRBJ2-5, with 11 bases that match TRBD2. The CDR3 loop spans 16 amino acids. V shed 1 base, J shed 5 bases, and the junction held 7 bases outside the gene matches. Germline assignment: CDR1 SGHRS and CDR2 YFSETQ. CDR3 in amino acids: CASSLLAGGPGETQYF. The CDR3 coding sequence is TGCGCCAGCAGCTTGCTAGCGGGAGGCCCGGGGGAGACCCAGTACTTC. Combining the CDR3 with reference TRBV5-1 and TRBJ2-5 gives the whole variable domain KAGVTQTPRYLIKTRGQQVTLSCSPISGHRSVSWYQQTPGQGLQFLFEYFSETQRNKGNFPGRFSGRQFSNSRSEMNVSTLELGDSALYLCASSLLAGGPGETQYFGPGTRLLVL.

This clone was seen a single time. An end of the junction does not agree with germline; a read error may underlie this. The chain employs TRBV5-8 and TRBJ2-7, with D perhaps TRBD1 or TRBD2 (5 bases each). The CDR3 is made up of 11 amino acids. The germline V gene has CDR1 SGHTS and CDR2 YDEGEE. The CDR3 DNA is TGTGCCAGCAGCAAGGGACCCGGTAAGGGCTTC. Protein product: CASSKGPGKGF.

CDR3 sequence (DNA): TGCGCCAGCAGCCTCTTGACAGGGTCTAGCACTGAAGCTTTCTTT. Its protein is CASSLLTGSSTEAFF. The chain employs TRBV5-1 and TRBJ1-1; 7 bases map to TRBD1. The CDR3 length is 15 residues. Germline V gene data show CDR1 as SGHRS and CDR2 as YFSETQ. J was trimmed by 4 bases and V by 4 bases; bases with no gene match: 10.

This chain links TRBV18 with TRBJ2-1; perhaps TRBD2 as D (5 bases). Germline V CDR1 and CDR2: KGHSH, LQKENI. Trimming pared 2 bases from V and 8 bases from J, leaving 13 bases between. The CDR3 is 14 residues long. CDR3 sequence: CASSPILAGDEQFF. In DNA form, the CDR3 reads TGTGCCAGCTCACCAATCCTAGCCGGCGATGAGCAGTTCTTC. Full variable domain (missing parts from reference TRBV18 and TRBJ2-1): NAGVMQNPRHLVRRRGQEARLRCSPMKGHSHVYWYRQLPEEGLKFMVYLQKENIIDESGMPKERFSAEFPKEGPSILRIQQVVRGDSAAYFCASSPILAGDEQFFGPGTRLTVL.

The rearrangement links TRBV5-1 to TRBJ2-1; possible D gene TRBD1, 7 bases. This CDR3 is built from 14 residues. V lost 4 bases and J 7 bases, leaving 15 bases between the germline ends. CDR1 is SGHRS, CDR2 YFSETQ, per germline. CDR3 DNA sequence: TGCGCCAGCAGCGACCCTCAGGGGGGTAATGAGCAGTTCTTC. This encodes CASSDPQGGNEQFF.

Here the CDR3 DNA reads TGTGCCAGCAGCGCACACCGGGACAGTAGTAAAGAGACCCAGTACTTC. Translating gives CASSAHRDSSKETQYF. The rearrangement links TRBV9 to TRBJ2-5; 7 bases are a match to TRBD1. The CDR3 is made up of 16 amino acids. Germline V gives CDR1 SGDLS, CDR2 YYNGEE. Germline trimming cut 3 bases from V and 3 bases from J; bases unmatched to any gene: 11.

The CDR3, as DNA: TGTGCCAGCAGCGTAATTCGGGCCGGGGAGCTGTTTTTT. Translation gives CASSVIRAGELFF. The rearrangement links TRBV11-2 to TRBJ2-2, with no clear D. Germline CDR1 is SGHAT and CDR2 is FQNNGV. The CDR3 is made up of 13 amino acids. V lost 5 bases to trimming and J lost 6 bases, with 10 bases between them.

The gene calls are TRBV7-3 and TRBJ2-2; 8 nucleotides match TRBD1. Trimming took 9 bases from V and 4 from J; bases not matched to a gene: 10. The CDR3 has 15 amino acids. The germline gives CDR1 SGHTA, CDR2 FQGTGA. CDR3 DNA: TGTGCCAGTTCGACAGGGGAAGGTGTCACCGGGGAGCTGTTTTTT. It encodes CASSTGEGVTGELFF.

The chain employs TRBV27 and TRBJ1-6; tentative D call: TRBD1 (5 bases). CDR3 length: 15 amino acids. Per the germline V gene, CDR1 is MNHEY and CDR2 is SMNVEV (reference sequence). Between the trimmed V and J ends, which lost 5 bases and 10 bases, there was a span of 18 bases. CDR3 sequence: CASSIQGWFRSPLHF. The CDR3 region has the DNA TGTGCCAGCAGTATTCAGGGTTGGTTTAGGTCACCCCTCCACTTT.

The chain carries TRBV9 and TRBJ2-7; a weak D match, TRBD2 (5 bases). In germline, CDR1 is SGDLS, CDR2 YYNGEE. V was clipped by 5 bases and J by 5 bases, with 17 bases between them. This CDR3 has 14 residues. The CDR3 sequence is CASSQRAGSNEQYF. The CDR3 DNA reads TGTGCCAGCAGTCAGAGGGCCGGTTCCAACGAGCAGTACTTC.